The clone carrying this T cell receptor beta chain was seen many times. As yet, its antigen is unknown. The V and J ends lost 4 bases and 1 base, in that order; junction bases with no gene match: 6. The CDR3 length is 15 residues. Germline V gene lookup returns CDR1 MDHEN and CDR2 SYDVKM. The data were obtained in a study of regulatory T cells in long-lasting Graves disease. Across the study: For under 3 months, newly diagnosed Graves' patients had been taking antithyroid drugs. Findings and caveats of the study: More public clonotypes were shared by persistent patients (fewer than 3,000) than by new patients (more than 950).

This sample's time point: newly diagnosed GD, antithyroid drugs for less than 3 months. RNA from PBMCs was the source of the TCR library. Libraries of TCR beta came from iRepertoire HTBI primers plus Arm-PCR of CDR3 regions. Via MiXCR, TCRdb re-called the multiplex PCR reads, giving one row per CDR3 protein. The profile shows over 500,000 distinct CDR3 sequences, roughly 15% of them singletons. The sample was also reused in another study, on T cells in Graves' hyperthyroidism and ophthalmopathy. That source adds: Newly diagnosed hyperthyroidism, duration under 2 months, in patients aged 18 to 65.

The rearrangement joins TRBV28 to TRBJ1-1; TRBD1 agrees at 7 bases. The origin of this receptor is a man between 18 and 35 years old with Graves disease. The material was peripheral blood mononuclear cells (PBMCs), obtained at new diagnosis, from a patient treated with antithyroid drugs. The CDR3 nucleotides read TGTGCCAGCAGTTCGACATCAGGGGGGAACACTGAAGCTTTCTTT. Translating gives CASSSTSGGNTEAFF. The full variable domain, in which reference TRBV28 and TRBJ1-1 provide the parts outside the CDR3, is DVKVTQSSRYLVKRTGEKVFLECVQDMDHENMFWYRQDPGLGLRLIYFSYDVKMKEKGDIPEGYSVSREKKERFSLILESASTNQTSMYLCASSSTSGGNTEAFFGQGTRLTVV.